These 7 T cell receptor beta chains were sequenced from one sample in a study of Ad26.COV2.S vaccination and SARS-CoV-2 variants. The method was immunoSEQ multiplex PCR; TCRdb's version includes in-frame clones alone and lacks a portion of them. The data hold around 300,000 clones, with about 87% observed a single time. Treatment noted: around 19 received Ad26.COV2.S at low or high dose, single or two shots; about 5 received placebo; per-sample allocation not given. Repertoires come from day 63 after the first vaccine or placebo injection. The sample was peripheral blood, taken in a trial of Ad26.COV2.S vaccine versus placebo. The receptors shown here come from a person aged 18-60 years who received the Ad26.COV2.S COVID-19 vaccine or a placebo.

This chain connects TRBV5-1 to TRBJ1-3; D uncertain. CDR3 length: 15 amino acids. CDR1 is SGHRS and CDR2 is YFSETQ in the germline V gene. V lost 3 bases and J lost 2, with 12 bases in between. The CDR3, as DNA: TGCGCCAGCAGCTCCCTGTCCAGCGCTGGAAACACCATATATTTT. Protein sequence: CASSSLSSAGNTIYF.

The chain combines TRBV5-1 with TRBJ2-3; D gene unclear. CDR1 is SGHRS, CDR2 YFSETQ, per germline. The CDR3 has 14 residues. The V end lost 0 bases, the J end lost 5 bases, and 10 bases lay between the germline ends. DNA for the CDR3: TGCGCCAGCAGCTTGGAGTATTCCGGAGATACGCAGTATTTT. This sequence encodes CASSLEYSGDTQYF.

The chain is built from TRBV12-3 or TRBV12-4 and TRBJ1-2; no clear D gene. The CDR3 loop spans 12 amino acids. Trimming took 3 bases from V and 4 from J, leaving 6 bases between them. In DNA form, the CDR3 reads TGTGCCAGCAGTTTTCCAGGCTATGGCTACACCTTC. Translated: CASSFPGYGYTF.

The chain joins TRBV27 to TRBJ1-4, with 8 nucleotides matching TRBD1. CDR1 MNHEY and CDR2 SMNVEV come from the germline V gene (reference sequence). The CDR3 is 18 residues long. Trimming took 3 bases from V and 0 from J; bases not matched to a gene: 9. CDR3 sequence (DNA): TGTGCCAGCAGTTTGGGACTCGGACAGGGCGCAACTAATGAAAAACTGTTTTTT. Its translation is CASSLGLGQGATNEKLFF.

The chain couples TRBV10-3 to TRBJ2-5; no reliable D call. Trimming took off 5 bases at V and 5 bases at J, with 6 bases between the two ends. The CDR3 is made up of 11 amino acids. Looked up from germline, CDR1 is ENHRY and CDR2 is SYGVKD. In nucleotides, the CDR3 is TGTGCCATCAGTAAAGAGGAGACCCAGTACTTC. Translating it yields CAISKEETQYF.

The rearrangement links TRBV5-4 to TRBJ2-7; 8 positions agree with TRBD2. This CDR3 contains 16 residues. In germline, CDR1 is SGHNT, CDR2 YYREEE (reference sequence). The V and J ends lost 5 bases and 6 bases, in that order; junction bases with no gene match: 16. The CDR3, as DNA: TGTGCCAGCAGTGAGGGGCTAGCGGGTCCCACCCTCGAGCAGTACTTC. It encodes CASSEGLAGPTLEQYF.

The chain has TRBV18 and TRBJ1-4; D not certain. The CDR3 covers 14 residues. Trimming took 4 bases from V and 2 from J, leaving 8 bases between them. CDR1 is KGHSH, CDR2 LQKENI, per germline. CDR3 coding DNA: TGTGCCAGCTCACGTGAGGCGACTAATGAAAAACTGTTTTTT. This encodes CASSREATNEKLFF.